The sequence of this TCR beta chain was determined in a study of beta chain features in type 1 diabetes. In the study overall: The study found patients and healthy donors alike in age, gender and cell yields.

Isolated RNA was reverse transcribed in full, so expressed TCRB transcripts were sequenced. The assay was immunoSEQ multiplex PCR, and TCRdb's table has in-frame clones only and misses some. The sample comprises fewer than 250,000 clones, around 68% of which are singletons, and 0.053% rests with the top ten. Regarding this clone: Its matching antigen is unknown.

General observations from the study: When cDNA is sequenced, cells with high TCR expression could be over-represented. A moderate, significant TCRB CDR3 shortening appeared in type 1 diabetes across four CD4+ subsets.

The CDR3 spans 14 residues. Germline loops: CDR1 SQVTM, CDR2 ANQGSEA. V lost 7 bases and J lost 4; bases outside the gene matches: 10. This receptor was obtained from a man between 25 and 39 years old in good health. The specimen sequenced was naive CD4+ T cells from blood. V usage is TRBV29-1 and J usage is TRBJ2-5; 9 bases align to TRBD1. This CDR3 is CSAGRTGVGETQYF. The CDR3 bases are TGCAGCGCCGGTCGGACAGGGGTGGGAGAGACCCAGTACTTC.